This note documents a single TCR beta chain sequence. What this receptor recognizes is not known. No clone much larger than this one lies a single base away; base qualities are absent. This sample stems from a study of blood T cell repertoires in COVID-19 (dated by TCRdb to 2020 to 2022). General notes on the study: Collaborator samples came from the United States, Italy and Spain and covered acute and convalescent phases of COVID-19. The material from the prospective study consisted of cDNA or gDNA derived from T cells, B-cell-depleted T cells, or PBMCs. Subjects who had been exposed to COVID-19, were actively infected with it, or had recovered from it provided the deeply sampled blood TCRbeta repertoires that made up the dataset. The repertoires were made available in a free public database intended to serve as a resource for research on the immune response to SARS-CoV-2. The samples were drawn from two sources: the first 160 participants of the ongoing ImmuneRACE study, and 1,200 or so subjects contributed by 6 global collaborators. Nearly every sample came with metadata listing a de-identified subject ID, COVID-19 status, age in years and sex. Where HLA class I and class II types were available, the types were taken from metadata supplied by the sample provider, not from assay-based typing. Study-wide conclusions, independent of this receptor: How much clinical and demographic metadata was included differed by source and by participant, and the metadata was provided uncurated.

TCRbeta CDR3 regions were amplified from genomic DNA using the immunoSEQ Assay, a bias-controlled multiplex PCR. The study's processing was this. The number of nucleated cells in each sample was estimated by amplification of reference gene primers within the assay. Sequence reads were collapsed and filtered to measure the absolute abundance of every unique TCRbeta CDR3 rearrangement. For each sample, productive Simpson clonality was calculated as the square root of Simpson's diversity index across productive rearrangements. TCRdb stores this immuneACCESS table with in-frame sequences only. Part of the clones is absent; in the studies checked, under half of the shortfall reflects unresolved V genes, and no reason is known for the rest. That table is the source of V, J and clone size, and D and trimming were worked out from the DNA. Across this sample there are around 240,000 clones, with about 91% seen only once. The top ten hold 1.2% of the sample.

Participants in the prospective study were enrolled through a virtual design, were aged roughly 18 to 95 years, and lived in roughly 25 United States geographic areas. In the prospective study, participants were assigned to cohorts based on the clinical history participants reported in a screening survey and a study questionnaire. In the prospective study, whole blood, serum and a nasopharyngeal or oropharyngeal swab were collected from each participant by mobile phlebotomists. Prospective study participants could optionally give additional blood draws and questionnaires over an approximately two-month period. Before DNA extraction, prospective study blood samples were shipped either frozen or at room temperature. The receptor was derived from a human donor in a cohort exposed to, infected with or recovered from COVID-19 (not recorded which). The donor label of this sample is uncertain. The sample was PBMCs or T cells enriched from blood (not recorded which).

In nucleotide form, the sequence is TGTGCCAGCAGACGACAGGGGGCGAGAATCTCTAAAGAGACCCAGTACTTC. Its product reads: CASRRQGARISKETQYF. The chain is assembled from TRBV6-6 and TRBJ2-5, and TRBD1 aligns with 10 junction nucleotides. From cysteine to phenylalanine, the CDR3 is 17 amino acids long. Only the CDR3 part of the read is kept: 51 bases, read in frame from the first base. CDR1 and CDR2, per the germline V gene (reference sequence), are MNHNY and SVGAGI. V is trimmed back by 6 bases and J by 3 bases, and the junction contains 13 bases that no gene match accounts for.